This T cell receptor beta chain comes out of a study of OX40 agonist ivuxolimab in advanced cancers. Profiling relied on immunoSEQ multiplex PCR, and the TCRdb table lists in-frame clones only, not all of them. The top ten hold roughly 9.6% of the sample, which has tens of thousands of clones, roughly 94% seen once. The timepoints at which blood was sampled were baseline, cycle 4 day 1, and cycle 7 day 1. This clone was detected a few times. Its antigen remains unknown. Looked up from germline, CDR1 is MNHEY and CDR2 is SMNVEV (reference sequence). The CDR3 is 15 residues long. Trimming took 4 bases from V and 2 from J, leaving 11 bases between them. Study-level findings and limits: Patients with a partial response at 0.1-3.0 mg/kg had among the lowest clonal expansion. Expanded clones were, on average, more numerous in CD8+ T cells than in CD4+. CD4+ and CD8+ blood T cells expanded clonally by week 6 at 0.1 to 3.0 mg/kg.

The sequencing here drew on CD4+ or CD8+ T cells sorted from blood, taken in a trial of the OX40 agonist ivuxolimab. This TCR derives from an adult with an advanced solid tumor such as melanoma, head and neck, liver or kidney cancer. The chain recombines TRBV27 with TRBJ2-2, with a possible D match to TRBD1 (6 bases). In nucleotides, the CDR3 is TGTGCCAGCAGTTCCGGGACAAGTAACACCGGGGAGCTGTTTTTT. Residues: CASSSGTSNTGELFF.